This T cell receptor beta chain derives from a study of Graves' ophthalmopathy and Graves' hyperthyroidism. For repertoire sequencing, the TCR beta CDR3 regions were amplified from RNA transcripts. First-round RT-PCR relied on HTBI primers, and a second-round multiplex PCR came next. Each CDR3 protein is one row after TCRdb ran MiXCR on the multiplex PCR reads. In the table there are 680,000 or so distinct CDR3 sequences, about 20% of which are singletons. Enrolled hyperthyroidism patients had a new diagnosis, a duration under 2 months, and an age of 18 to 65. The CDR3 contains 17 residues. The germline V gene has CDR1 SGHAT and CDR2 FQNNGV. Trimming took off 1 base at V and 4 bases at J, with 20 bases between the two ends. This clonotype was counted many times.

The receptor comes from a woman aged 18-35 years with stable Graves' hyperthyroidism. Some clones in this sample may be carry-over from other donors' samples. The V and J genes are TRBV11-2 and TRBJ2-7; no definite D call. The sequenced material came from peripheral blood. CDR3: CASSLVRTAARTYEQYF. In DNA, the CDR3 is TGTGCCAGCAGCTTAGTTAGGACGGCGGCTCGGACGTACGAGCAGTACTTC.